A single sample is the source of the 18 T cell receptor beta chains below, sequenced in a study of blood T cells in healthy people across ages. Then a second PCR, running roughly 7 to 11 cycles, was carried out with a sample-barcoded 5' primer and a J-beta primer mix. TCRdb passed the 5' RACE reads through MiXCR, listing each CDR3 protein once. The sample records about a million distinct CDR3 sequences, 35% to 40% being singletons. The sample was blood. These receptor sequences come from a young man in good health.

As concerns this clonotype: One end of the junction fails to match germline, which may point to a read error. This chain's CDR3 is CATMPPGGLNAEAFF. DNA of the CDR3: TGTGCCACCATGCCCCCCGGCGGATTGAACGCTGAAGCTTTCTTT. The chain has TRBV6-6 and TRBJ1-1; D is unresolved. The length of the CDR3 is 15 residues. Germline V gene lookup returns CDR1 MNHNY and CDR2 SVGAGI (reference sequence).

The genes are TRBV15 and TRBJ2-3, with D unclear. The CDR3 is 14 residues long. CDR1 and CDR2 (germline): LNHNV, YYDKDF (reference sequence). Trimming took 0 bases from V and 13 from J, leaving 17 bases between them. CDR3 DNA sequence: TGTGCCACCAGCAGAGATGGTGAAACCCTAACGGAGTATTTT. Amino acids: CATSRDGETLTEYF.

This clonotype has only a few counts. V gene TRBV6-2 or TRBV6-3 combines with J gene TRBJ2-5; either TRBD1 or TRBD2 may supply D (5 bases each). Germline V gene lookup returns CDR1 MNHEY and CDR2 SVGEGT. Trimming removed 5 bases from V and 5 bases from J, with 12 bases in between. The CDR3 totals 13 residues. CDR3 coding DNA: TGTGCCAGCAGTGACGGGACCGTTGAGACCCAGTACTTC. Protein product: CASSDGTVETQYF.

The chain recombines TRBV29-1 with TRBJ1-2; a possible D gene is TRBD1 (6 bases). V dropped 7 bases and J dropped 12 bases, with 18 bases sitting between them. CDR3 length equals 11 residues. Germline loops: CDR1 SQVTM, CDR2 ANQGSEA. The CDR3 here is CSAEVGGENTF. The CDR3 DNA follows: TGCAGCGCGGAGGTAGGGGGGGAGAACACCTTC.

This chain connects TRBV5-1 to TRBJ2-5; TRBD1 matches 10 bases. The germline V gene encodes CDR1 SGHRS and CDR2 YFSETQ. CDR3 length: 14 residues. V shed 4 bases, J shed 11 bases, and the junction held 11 bases outside the gene matches. The CDR3 sequence is CASSAWTGGSEQYF. The CDR3 nucleotides read TGCGCCAGCAGCGCGTGGACAGGGGGAAGTGAGCAGTACTTC.

This clonotype was counted only a few times. The chain recombines TRBV20-1 with TRBJ1-5, with TRBD1 as a possible D gene (5 bases). Germline V gene sequence: CDR1 DFQATT, CDR2 SNEGSKA (reference sequence). This CDR3 region has 13 residues. V was trimmed by 1 base and J by 3 bases, leaving 7 bases between them. CDR3 residues: CSARGDLNQPQHF. CDR3 DNA sequence: TGCAGTGCTAGAGGGGACCTCAATCAGCCCCAGCATTTT.

This clonotype was recorded many times. The rearrangement uses TRBV6-6 and TRBJ2-3; D gene unclear. CDR3 size: 14 residues. Germline CDR1 MNHNY, CDR2 SVGAGI (reference sequence). V was pared by 1 base and J by 0 bases, with 5 bases between. This CDR3 is CASSYLSSTDTQYF. Here the CDR3 DNA reads TGTGCCAGCAGTTACTTGTCGAGCACAGATACGCAGTATTTT.

This clonotype was found a few times. This rearrangement joins TRBV7-2 to TRBJ2-7, with TRBD1 matching over 8 bases. The V gene's germline CDR1 is SGHTA and CDR2 FQGNSA. The CDR3 length is 15 residues. J gave up 3 bases and V 4 bases, and 8 bases lay outside the gene matches. CDR3 sequence reads: CASSSLGQESYEQYF. CDR3 DNA sequence: TGTGCCAGCAGCTCCTTGGGACAGGAGAGCTACGAGCAGTACTTC.

The chain joins TRBV5-1 to TRBJ2-7; tentative D call: TRBD2 (6 bases). Germline assignment: CDR1 SGHRS and CDR2 YFSETQ. This CDR3 is built from 13 residues. V was shortened by 4 bases and J by 8 bases, with 16 bases between the two germline ends. The CDR3 region has the DNA TGCGCCAGCAGCCCCGGGACTCCAAATCAGCAGTACTTC. This gives the protein CASSPGTPNQQYF. Supplemented by reference TRBV5-1 and TRBJ2-7, the full variable domain reads KAGVTQTPRYLIKTRGQQVTLSCSPISGHRSVSWYQQTPGQGLQFLFEYFSETQRNKGNFPGRFSGRQFSNSRSEMNVSTLELGDSALYLCASSPGTPNQQYFGPGTRLTVT.

This clonotype occurred a few times. The CDR3 reads CASSLAVTGEKLFF. CDR3 nucleotides: TGTGCCAGCAGCCTGGCAGTGACTGGTGAAAAACTGTTTTTT. The rearrangement joins TRBV12-3 or TRBV12-4 to TRBJ1-4; the D is unclear. V was cut by 6 bases and J by 7 bases, with 15 bases left in between. The CDR3 is made up of 14 amino acids.

The chain has TRBV14 and TRBJ2-7; D is ambiguous. The CDR3 is 13 residues long. CDR1 is SGHDN, CDR2 FVKESK, per germline. V was cut by 1 base and J by 3 bases, with 7 bases left in between. CDR3 coding DNA: TGTGCCAGCAGCCAAGTCCTTTTCTACGAGCAGTACTTC. It specifies CASSQVLFYEQYF.

This clonotype has a count of ten or more. The chain couples TRBV10-3 to TRBJ2-1; 16 nucleotides agree with TRBD2. CDR1 is ENHRY, CDR2 SYGVKD, per germline. The CDR3 sequence is 18 residues long. Germline trimming cut 7 bases from V and 7 bases from J; bases unmatched to any gene: 13. CDR3 sequence (DNA): TGTGCCATCAACAACTACTCGGGACTAGCGGGGGGGCTTAATGAGCAGTTCTTC. Translation: CAINNYSGLAGGLNEQFF.

This clonotype was observed a few times. The chain carries TRBV5-5 and TRBJ2-2; D possibly matches TRBD1 or TRBD2 (5 bases each). This CDR3 has 14 residues. Trimming stripped 4 bases from V and 4 bases from J, with 11 bases between. Per germline, CDR1 SGHKS and CDR2 YYEKEE (reference sequence). In nucleotides, the CDR3 is TGTGCCAGCAGCATTGTCGGGGCCACCGGGGAGCTGTTTTTT. This sequence encodes CASSIVGATGELFF.

As for this clonotype: One end of the junction varies from germline; a read error may be responsible. The J gene is TRBJ2-1, the V gene TRBV7-7; no definite D call. CDR1 is SSHAT and CDR2 is FNYEAQ in the germline V gene (reference sequence). This CDR3 is 14 amino acids long. The CDR3 sequence: CASSPGGPGQEQFF. The DNA for the CDR3 is TGTGCTAGCAGCCCCGGCGGACCTGGGCAGGAGCAGTTCTTC.

This clonotype was found a few times. The chain couples TRBV20-1 to TRBJ2-6, with D hard to call. V was trimmed by 4 bases and J by 2 bases, leaving 6 bases between them. CDR1 is DFQATT, CDR2 SNEGSKA, per germline (reference sequence). The CDR3 extends over 13 amino acids. In DNA, the CDR3 is TGCAGTGCTAAAGACCCTGGGGCCAACGTCCTGACTTTC. Protein: CSAKDPGANVLTF.

The chain couples TRBV4-1 to TRBJ2-2; TRBD2 might be the D (5 bases). Trimming left V 0 bases short and J 4 bases short, with 12 bases between. Germline-derived CDR1 and CDR2 are MGHRA and YSYEKL. The CDR3 runs 16 residues. The CDR3 nucleotides are TGCGCCAGCAGCCAAGAGTTCGGGGTGGGCACCGGGGAGCTGTTTTTT. Its translation: CASSQEFGVGTGELFF.

The chain has TRBV27 and TRBJ1-2; no firm D call. Germline CDR1 MNHEY, CDR2 SMNVEV (reference sequence). The CDR3 has 12 residues. V shed 6 bases and J shed 8 bases, with 13 bases lying between them. CDR3 bases: TGTGCCAGCAGGAACCCCAATGAAGGCTACACCTTC. Protein sequence: CASRNPNEGYTF.

This clonotype has more than one count but fewer than ten. The J gene is TRBJ2-1, the V gene TRBV6-1, with D unresolved. Looked up from germline, CDR1 is MNHNS and CDR2 is SASEGT. Trimming removed 6 bases from V and 0 bases from J, with 6 bases in between. The CDR3 runs to 13 residues. In DNA, the CDR3 is TGTGCCAGCAGGGTTGCCTCCTACAATGAGCAGTTCTTC. Translating it yields CASRVASYNEQFF.